The 9 T cell receptor beta chains reported below all come from one sample, sequenced in a study of response to subunit inactivated influenza vaccine. MiXCR, run by TCRdb on the RT-PCR reads, gives a single entry per CDR3 protein. Here the sample spans 400,000 to 550,000 distinct CDR3 sequences, around 25% being singletons. The starting material was CD4+ T cells sorted from PBMCs, obtained more than 4 days after vaccination. The source of these receptors is a man aged 50 to 60 who received an inactivated influenza vaccine.

The DNA of the CDR3 is TGCGCCAGCAGCTTGGAGGGACAGGGGCACGAGACCCAGTACTTC. This codes for CASSLEGQGHETQYF. The chain carries TRBV5-1 and TRBJ2-5, with 10 positions matching TRBD1. CDR1 is SGHRS, CDR2 YFSETQ, per germline. The V segment lost 0 bases and the J segment 5 bases; nucleotides outside the gene matches: 4. This CDR3 is 15 amino acids long.

The J gene is TRBJ1-2, the V gene TRBV12-3 or TRBV12-4, with D tentatively TRBD1 (6 bases). The CDR3 contains 12 residues. V was clipped by 8 bases and J by 8 bases, with 15 bases between them. In nucleotides, the CDR3 is TGTGCCAGCTCCGCGGGGGGGCTCGGCTACACCTTC. It is translated as CASSAGGLGYTF.

A few counts support this clonotype. The V and J genes are TRBV5-1 and TRBJ1-1; possible D gene TRBD1, 6 bases. The CDR3 runs 13 residues. Germline-derived CDR1 and CDR2 are SGHRS and YFSETQ. The V end was cut by 5 bases, the J end by 1 base, with 9 bases between. The CDR3 DNA reads as TGCGCCAGCAGAGGACAGCAGAACACTGAAGCTTTCTTT. Protein: CASRGQQNTEAFF.

This clonotype was seen a few times. V usage is TRBV7-9 and J usage is TRBJ2-1, with TRBD2 identical over 14 bases. The CDR3 is made up of 16 amino acids. The V segment lost 1 base and the J segment 10 bases; nucleotides outside the gene matches: 6. Germline V lookup: CDR1 SEHNR, CDR2 FQNEAQ (reference sequence). The CDR3 loop is CASSLVVRLAGGEQFF. As DNA, the CDR3 is TGTGCCAGCAGCTTAGTCGTAAGACTAGCGGGAGGGGAGCAGTTCTTC.

This clonotype was seen a handful of times. The rearrangement links TRBV18 to TRBJ1-2; 12 bases match TRBD1. The germline CDR1 and CDR2 sequences are KGHSH and LQKENI. V trimming: 3 bases; J trimming: 7 bases; junction bases outside the gene matches: 3. The CDR3 contains 14 residues. The DNA for the CDR3 is TGTGCCAGCTCACCTGGGACAGGGGGCCGTGGCTACACCTTC. Amino acid sequence: CASSPGTGGRGYTF.

This clonotype is a singleton in its sample. The chain's CDR3 is CATSSPNGTSGLYNEQFF. The CDR3 nucleotides are TGTGCCACCTCCTCCCCAAACGGGACTAGCGGACTCTACAATGAGCAGTTCTTC. The chain carries TRBV3-2 and TRBJ2-1; the DNA was not compared with TRBD2, the D call given in the table. TRBV3-2 is recorded as a pseudogene. The CDR3 loop spans 18 amino acids.

The genes are TRBV7-8 and TRBJ2-7; either TRBD1 or TRBD2 may fit D (5 bases each). V lost 4 bases, J lost 2 bases, and 15 bases lay in between. Germline loops: CDR1 SGHVS, CDR2 FQNEAQ. The CDR3 runs to 15 residues. The CDR3 coding sequence is TGTGCCAGCAGCTCGACCGGGACGCCAACCTACGAGCAGTACTTC. Translated, it gives CASSSTGTPTYEQYF.

The gene calls are TRBV15 and TRBJ2-3; D is unclear. Trimming took 0 bases from V and 6 from J, leaving 4 bases between them. The CDR3 length is 12 residues. Per germline, CDR1 LNHNV and CDR2 YYDKDF (reference sequence). CDR3 bases: TGTGCCACCAGCAGAGAATTCGATACGCAGTATTTT. Protein product: CATSREFDTQYF.

The chain recombines TRBV4-3 with TRBJ2-3; D possibly corresponds to TRBD2 (5 bases). This CDR3 has 16 residues. Germline CDR1 and CDR2: LGHNA and YSLEER. V was shortened by 3 bases and J by 2 bases, with 15 bases between the two germline ends. The DNA for the CDR3 is TGCGCCAGCAGCCAGCGAGGGTGGCGATACACAGATACGCAGTATTTT. It yields the protein CASSQRGWRYTDTQYF.